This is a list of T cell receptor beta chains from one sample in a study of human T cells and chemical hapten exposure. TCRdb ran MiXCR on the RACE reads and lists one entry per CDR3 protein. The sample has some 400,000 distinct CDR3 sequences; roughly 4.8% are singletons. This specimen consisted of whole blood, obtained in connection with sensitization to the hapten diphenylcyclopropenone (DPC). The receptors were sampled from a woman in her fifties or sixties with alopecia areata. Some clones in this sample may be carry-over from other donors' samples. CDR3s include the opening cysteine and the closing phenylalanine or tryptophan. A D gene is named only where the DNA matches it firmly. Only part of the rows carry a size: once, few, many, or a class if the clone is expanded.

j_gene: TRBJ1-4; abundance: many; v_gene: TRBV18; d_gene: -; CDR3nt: TGTGCCAGCTCACCACCCCATCTGGGGAAAAAACTGTTTTTT; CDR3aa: CASSPPHLGKKLFF
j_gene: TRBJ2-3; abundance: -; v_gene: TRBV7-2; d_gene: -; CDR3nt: TGTGCCAGCAGCTATGTTTCGTTGGATACGCAGTATTTT; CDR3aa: CASSYVSLDTQYF
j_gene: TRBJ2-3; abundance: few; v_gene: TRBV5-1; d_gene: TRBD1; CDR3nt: TGCGCCAGCAGTCGTAGACAGGGGACAGATACGCAGTATTTT; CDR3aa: CASSRRQGTDTQYF
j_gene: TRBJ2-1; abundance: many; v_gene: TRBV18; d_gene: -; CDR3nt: TGTGCCAGCTCACCGGTGGGACTGCCCGGCAATGAGCAGTTCTTC; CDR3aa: CASSPVGLPGNEQFF
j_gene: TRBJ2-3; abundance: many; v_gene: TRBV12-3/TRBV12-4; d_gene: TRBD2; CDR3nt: TGTGCCAGCAGATCTCTAGCGGGGGGCCGGCAGTATTTT; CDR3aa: CASRSLAGGRQYF
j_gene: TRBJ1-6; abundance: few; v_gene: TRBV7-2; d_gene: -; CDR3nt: TGTGCCAGCAGCTTATCTTCAGCCGCCCTTAATTCACCCCTCCACTTT; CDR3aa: CASSLSSAALNSPLHF
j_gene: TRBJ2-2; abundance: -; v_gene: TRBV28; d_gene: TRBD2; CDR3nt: TGTGCCAGCAGACCCCCGGGACTAGGGGAGCTGTTTTTT; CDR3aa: CASRPPGLGELFF
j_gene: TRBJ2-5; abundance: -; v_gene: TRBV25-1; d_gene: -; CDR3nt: TGTGCCAGCAGTGCCAGGAGGAAAGGGGGGACCCAGTACTTC; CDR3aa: CASSARRKGGTQYF
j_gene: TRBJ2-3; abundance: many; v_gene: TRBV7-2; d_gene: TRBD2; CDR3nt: TGTGCCAGCAGCCTTTGGACTAGCCGCAGCAATACGCAGTATTTT; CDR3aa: CASSLWTSRSNTQYF
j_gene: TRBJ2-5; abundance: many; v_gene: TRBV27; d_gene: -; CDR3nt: TGTGCCAGCAGTCGAACCTCCCGCCAAGAGACCCAGTACTTC; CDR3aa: CASSRTSRQETQYF
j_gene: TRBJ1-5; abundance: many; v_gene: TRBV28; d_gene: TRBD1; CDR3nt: TGTGCCACCCTGGGACAGCGTTATAGCAATCAGCCCCAGCATTTT; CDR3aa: CATLGQRYSNQPQHF
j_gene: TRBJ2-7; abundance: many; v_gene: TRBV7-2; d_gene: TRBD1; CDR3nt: TGTGCCAGCAGCCCTACGACAGGGCCCTACGAGCAGTACTTC; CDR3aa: CASSPTTGPYEQYF
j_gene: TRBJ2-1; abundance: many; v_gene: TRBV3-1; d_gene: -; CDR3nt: TGTGCCAGCAGCCAAGAAGCCTACAATGAGCAGTTCTTC; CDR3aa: CASSQEAYNEQFF
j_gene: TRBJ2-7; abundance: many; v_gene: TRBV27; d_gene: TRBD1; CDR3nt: TGTGCCAGCAGTTTCGGGACAGGGCCCTCCTACGAGCAGTACTTC; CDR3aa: CASSFGTGPSYEQYF
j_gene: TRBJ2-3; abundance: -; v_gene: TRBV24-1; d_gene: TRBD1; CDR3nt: TGTGCCACCAGTCCCCGGACAGGGGTCGCGGATACGCAGTATTTT; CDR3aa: CATSPRTGVADTQYF
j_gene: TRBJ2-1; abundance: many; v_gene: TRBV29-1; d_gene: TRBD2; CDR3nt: TGCAGCGTAGCCGGACGTGGGCTAGCGGGGGGGCCGTACAATGAGCAGTTCTTC; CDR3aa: CSVAGRGLAGGPYNEQFF
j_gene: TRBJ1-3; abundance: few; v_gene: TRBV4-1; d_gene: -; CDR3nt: TGCGCCAGCAGCCAAGCTACCGACAGGATCTCCGACACCATATATTTT; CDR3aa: CASSQATDRISDTIYF
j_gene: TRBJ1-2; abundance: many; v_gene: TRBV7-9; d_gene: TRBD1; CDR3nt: TGTGCCCTGGGGAGGGGGCAAGGCTACACCTTC; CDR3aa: CALGRGQGYTF
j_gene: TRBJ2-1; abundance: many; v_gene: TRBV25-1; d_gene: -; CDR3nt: TGTGCCAGCAGAATCTACAATGAGCAGTTCTTC; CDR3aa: CASRIYNEQFF
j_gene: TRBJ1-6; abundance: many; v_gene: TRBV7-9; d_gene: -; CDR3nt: TGTGCCAGCAGCCCAGATCCTACTTATAATTCACCCCTCCACTTT; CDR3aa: CASSPDPTYNSPLHF
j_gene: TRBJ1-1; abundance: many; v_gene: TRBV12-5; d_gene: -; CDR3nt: TGTGCTAGTGGTTTATCCGGGGGCAACACTGAAGCTTTCTTT; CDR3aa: CASGLSGGNTEAFF
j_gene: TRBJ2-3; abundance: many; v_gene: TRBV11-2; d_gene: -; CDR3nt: TGTGCCACCGCCGGACGGTACACAGATACGCAGTATTTT; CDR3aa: CATAGRYTDTQYF
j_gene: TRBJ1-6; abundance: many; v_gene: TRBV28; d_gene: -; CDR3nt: TGTGCCAGCAGTCCAGGCATTCAGAGCTCACCCCTCCACTTT; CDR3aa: CASSPGIQSSPLHF
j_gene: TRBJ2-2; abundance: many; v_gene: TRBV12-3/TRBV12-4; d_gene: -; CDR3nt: TGTGCCAGCAAAAATTCCGGGGAGCTGTTTTTT; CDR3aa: CASKNSGELFF
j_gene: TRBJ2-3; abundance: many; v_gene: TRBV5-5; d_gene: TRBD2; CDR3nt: TGTGCCAGCAGCTTGACGAGCGGGGGGTCCCAAGATACGCAGTATTTT; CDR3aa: CASSLTSGGSQDTQYF
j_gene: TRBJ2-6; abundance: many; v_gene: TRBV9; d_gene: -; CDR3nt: TGTGCCAGCAGCGCGGACCGATCCTCTGGGGCCAACGTCCTGACTTTC; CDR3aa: CASSADRSSGANVLTF
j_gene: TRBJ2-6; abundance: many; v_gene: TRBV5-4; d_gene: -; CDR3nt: TGTGCCAGCAGCTTGGGGCAGCGCTCTGGGGCCAACGTCCTGACTTTC; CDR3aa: CASSLGQRSGANVLTF
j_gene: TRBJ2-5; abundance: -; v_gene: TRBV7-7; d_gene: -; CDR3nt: TGTGCCAGCAGCTCCCTCGGCGGAGAGACCCAGTACTTC; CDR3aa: CASSSLGGETQYF
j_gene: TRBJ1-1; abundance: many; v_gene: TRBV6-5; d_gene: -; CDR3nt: TGTGCCAGCAGGGCAGGGTACACTGAAGCTTTCTTT; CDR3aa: CASRAGYTEAFF
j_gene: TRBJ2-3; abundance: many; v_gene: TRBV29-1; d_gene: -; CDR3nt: TGCAGCGTTCTAGAAGGGTCAGATACGCAGTATTTT; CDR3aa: CSVLEGSDTQYF
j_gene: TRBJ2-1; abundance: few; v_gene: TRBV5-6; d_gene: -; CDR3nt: TGTGCCAGCAGCGAGGGGGGAGGGGTTAATGAGCAGTTCTTC; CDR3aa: CASSEGGGVNEQFF
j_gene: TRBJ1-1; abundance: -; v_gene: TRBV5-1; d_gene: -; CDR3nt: TGCGCCAGCAGCTTGGACATCCTGGGCACTGAAGCTTTCTTT; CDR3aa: CASSLDILGTEAFF
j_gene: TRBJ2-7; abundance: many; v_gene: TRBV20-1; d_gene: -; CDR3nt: TGCAGTGCTTGTATAGTCCCCGAAGGGGAGCAGTACTTC; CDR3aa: CSACIVPEGEQYF
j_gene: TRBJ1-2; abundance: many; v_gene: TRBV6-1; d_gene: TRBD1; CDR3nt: TGTGCCAGCTTAGAGGGGGCCTATGGCTACACCTTC; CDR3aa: CASLEGAYGYTF
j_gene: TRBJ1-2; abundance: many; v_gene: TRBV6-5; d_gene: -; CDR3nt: TGTGCCAGCAAAGGAGGGGGAGGCTACACCTTC; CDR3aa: CASKGGGGYTF
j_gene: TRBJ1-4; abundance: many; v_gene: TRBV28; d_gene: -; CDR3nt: TGTGCCAGCAGTAGTCACGGGGGTCGGAATAATGAAAAACTGTTTTTT; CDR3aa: CASSSHGGRNNEKLFF
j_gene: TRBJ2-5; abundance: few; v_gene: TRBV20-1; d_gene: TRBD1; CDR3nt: TGCAGTGTTCCGGGACAGAGGGACGAGACCCAGTACTTC; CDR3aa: CSVPGQRDETQYF
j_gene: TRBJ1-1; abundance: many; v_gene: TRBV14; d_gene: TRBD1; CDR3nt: TGTGCCAGCAGCCAAAACCGGGACAGACCAACCAGGGACACTGAAGCTTTCTTT; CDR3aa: CASSQNRDRPTRDTEAFF